The entry that follows covers one TCR beta chain sequence. From germline, CDR1 is SGHTA and CDR2 FQGNSA. V dropped 5 bases and J dropped 9 bases, with 14 bases sitting between them. The CDR3 sequence is 14 residues long. This sample was taken from a study of blood T cell repertoires in COVID-19. The wider study: Samples taken during acute and convalescent COVID-19 were collected in the United States, Italy and Spain. The analysed material was cDNA or gDNA that came from T cells, B-cell-depleted T cells, or PBMCs.

Per the original methods: Reference gene primer amplification in the assay estimated nucleated cell counts. Assay used: immunoSEQ multiplex PCR; TCRdb lists only in-frame clones, some missing. V and J calls and clone size come straight from that table; D and trimming were deduced from the DNA. The sample lists around 150,000 clones; roughly 76% were seen once. The sequenced sample consisted of peripheral blood. The rearrangement links TRBV7-2 to TRBJ1-6, with D unclear. The receptor was derived from a woman aged 45 to 65 with active or convalescent COVID-19. The CDR3 reads CASSPPSTGSPLHF. DNA for the CDR3: TGTGCCAGCAGCCCCCCGAGTACGGGTTCACCCCTCCACTTT.